This T cell receptor (beta chain) was sequenced for a study of control samples from healthy donors and cancer patients. Clones were sequenced by immunoSEQ multiplex PCR, and TCRdb holds only the in-frame ones, with some missing. This table has about 86,000 clones, around nine tenths appearing once. CDR1 MDHEN and CDR2 SYDVKM come from the germline V gene. The CDR3 length is 13 residues. V dropped 2 bases and J dropped 5; count of bases not matched to a gene: 1. Sequencing was carried out using PBMCs. The clonotype originates from a woman in her forties or fifties with colorectal cancer. The genes are TRBV28 and TRBJ2-5; 8 bases match TRBD1. CDR3 nucleotide sequence: TGTGCCAGCAGTTTAAACAGGGGGGAGACCCAGTACTTC. This translates into CASSLNRGETQYF. The whole variable domain, remainder taken from reference TRBV28 and TRBJ2-5, is DVKVTQSSRYLVKRTGEKVFLECVQDMDHENMFWYRQDPGLGLRLIYFSYDVKMKEKGDIPEGYSVSREKKERFSLILESASTNQTSMYLCASSLNRGETQYFGPGTRLLVL.